Sequencing of this TCR beta chain was carried out in a study of human versus mouse CDR3 diversity and MHC coevolution. This clone showed up just once. This CDR3 region has 21 residues. Profiled with immunoSEQ multiplex PCR; TCRdb holds only in-frame clones, not every one. The data show 50,000 to 65,000 clones, roughly 93% seen once. J is TRBJ2-1 and V is TRBV12-2; the table gives TRBD2 as D, unverified against the DNA. TRBV12-2 is described as a pseudogene. Sequences were obtained from naive CD4+ T cells from blood. Subset reported: CD45RO-negative CD62L-positive naive CD4 T cells. This sequence was found in a person in their sixties in good health. The CDR3 spells CASRSHHRLAGGPGNNNEQFF. In DNA, the CDR3 is TGTGCAAGTCGCTCCCACCACCGACTAGCGGGAGGGCCGGGGAATAACAATGAGCAGTTCTTC.